The 6 T cell receptor beta chains below come from one sample, sequenced in a study of radiotherapy plus CTLA-4 blockade in lung cancer. The method was immunoSEQ multiplex PCR; TCRdb's version includes in-frame clones alone and lacks a portion of them. The sample lists fewer than 95,000 clones, around four fifths seen once, with roughly 0.84% in the top ten. This specimen was peripheral blood, taken from a patient treated with radiotherapy plus ipilimumab. These receptors originate from a human donor with non-small cell lung cancer who had stable disease on radiotherapy plus ipilimumab.

V usage is TRBV21-1 and J usage is TRBJ2-7. TRBV21-1 is annotated as a pseudogene. The CDR3 consists of 16 residues. The CDR3 reads CASSKWETVDNYEQYF. The CDR3 DNA is TGTGCCAGCAGCAAATGGGAGACGGTGGACAACTACGAGCAGTACTTC.

The chain has TRBV30 and TRBJ2-4; D perhaps matches TRBD2 (6 bases). Germline CDR1 reads GTSNPN; CDR2 reads SVGIG (reference sequence). V shed 4 bases and J shed 9 bases, with 19 bases lying between them. This CDR3 contains 14 residues. The CDR3 loop reads CAWTLPGLPTIQYF. CDR3 bases: TGTGCCTGGACCCTACCGGGACTCCCGACCATTCAGTACTTC.

The chain is built from TRBV7-2 and TRBJ2-1; D uncertain. Germline V lookup: CDR1 SGHTA, CDR2 FQGNSA. Trimming removed 0 bases at V and 9 bases at J, with 6 bases between. This CDR3 has 12 amino acids. The CDR3 loop is CASSLALSEQFF. As DNA, the CDR3 is TGTGCCAGCAGCTTAGCGCTAAGTGAGCAGTTCTTC. Combining the CDR3 with reference TRBV7-2 and TRBJ2-1 gives the whole variable domain GAGVSQSPSNKVTEKGKDVELRCDPISGHTALYWYRQSLGQGLEFLIYFQGNSAPDKSGLPSDRFSAERTGGSVSTLTIQRTQQEDSAVYLCASSLALSEQFFGPGTRLTVL.

The CDR3 DNA sequence: TGTGCCAGCAGCTTAGAGCCAGTTCCATTCGAGCAGTACTTC. Protein: CASSLEPVPFEQYF. The chain employs TRBV7-6 and TRBJ2-7; D ambiguous. Germline values: CDR1 SGHVS, CDR2 FNYEAQ. The CDR3 runs to 14 residues. V lost 1 base and J 6 bases, leaving 13 bases between the germline ends.

This clone is a singleton in its sample. The CDR3 spells CASKGRGSYNSPLHF. The DNA of the CDR3 is TGTGCCAGCAAAGGCAGGGGTTCCTATAATTCACCCCTCCACTTT. The chain is built from TRBV27 and TRBJ1-6; D might be TRBD1 (6 bases). CDR1 is MNHEY and CDR2 is SMNVEV in the germline V gene (reference sequence). V shed 7 bases and J shed 1 base, with 11 bases lying between them. There are 15 residues in the CDR3.

The V call is TRBV7-3, the J call TRBJ1-1; D remains unclear. V lost 5 bases to trimming and J lost 1 base, with 11 bases between them. This CDR3 has 14 amino acids. Germline V gene lookup returns CDR1 SGHTA and CDR2 FQGTGA. The CDR3 reads CASSHDNSNTEAFF. CDR3 nucleotides: TGTGCCAGCAGCCACGACAATTCGAACACTGAAGCTTTCTTT. The variable domain in full, with the rest retrieved from reference TRBV7-3 and TRBJ1-1, is GAGVSQTPSNKVTEKGKYVELRCDPISGHTALYWYRQSLGQGPEFLIYFQGTGAADDSGLPNDRFFAVRPEGSVSTLKIQRTERGDSAVYLCASSHDNSNTEAFFGQGTRLTVV.